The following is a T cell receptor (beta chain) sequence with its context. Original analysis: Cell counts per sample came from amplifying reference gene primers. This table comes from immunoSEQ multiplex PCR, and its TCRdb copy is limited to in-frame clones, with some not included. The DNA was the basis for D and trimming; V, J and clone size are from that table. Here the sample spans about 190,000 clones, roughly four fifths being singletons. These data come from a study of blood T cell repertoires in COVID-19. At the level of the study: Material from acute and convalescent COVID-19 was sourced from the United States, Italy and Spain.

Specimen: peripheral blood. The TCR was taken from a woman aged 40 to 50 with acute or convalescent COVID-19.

The CDR3 loop is CASSSDRTGLEGQSYNQPQHF. DNA for the CDR3: TGTGCCAGCAGCTCGGACAGGACAGGGTTGGAAGGTCAGAGCTACAATCAGCCCCAGCATTTT. V and J are TRBV7-8 and TRBJ1-5, with 8 nucleotides matching TRBD1. The junction had 23 bases not matched to a gene; V was cut back by 4 bases and J by 3 bases. Per the germline V gene, CDR1 is SGHVS and CDR2 is FQNEAQ. The CDR3 loop spans 21 amino acids.